The next 13 T cell receptor beta chains were all read from a single sample in a study of blood T cell repertoires in COVID-19. TCRdb's table, derived via immunoSEQ multiplex PCR, lists solely in-frame clones and lacks some. In the table there are roughly 230,000 clones, 70% to 90% of which are singletons. The source material was peripheral blood. The receptors derive from a man aged 35-49 years with acute or convalescent COVID-19.

The genes are TRBV2 and TRBJ2-1; 8 bases line up with TRBD1. The CDR3 is 15 amino acids. CDR1 and CDR2 (germline): SNHLY, FYNNEI. V dropped 4 bases and J dropped 6; count of bases not matched to a gene: 8. In nucleotides, the CDR3 is TGTGCCAGCAGTGCTGTGCAGGGGGCCGGCAATGAGCAGTTCTTC. Residues: CASSAVQGAGNEQFF.

This clone has more than one count but fewer than ten. V and J are TRBV9 and TRBJ1-4; D might be TRBD1 (6 bases). The CDR3 contains 16 residues. V was trimmed by 3 bases and J by 3 bases, leaving 15 bases between them. Germline V lookup: CDR1 SGDLS, CDR2 YYNGEE. The CDR3 bases are TGTGCCAGCAGCGCTGGATCGGGACAAGCTAATGAAAAACTGTTTTTT. It is translated as CASSAGSGQANEKLFF. Full variable domain (missing parts from reference TRBV9 and TRBJ1-4): DSGVTQTPKHLITATGQRVTLRCSPRSGDLSVYWYQQSLDQGLQFLIQYYNGEERAKGNILERFSAQQFPDLHSELNLSSLELGDSALYFCASSAGSGQANEKLFFGSGTQLSVL.

The CDR3 bases are TGTGCCAGCTCCCCGACGGCGGACAGGGGAAGCTATGGCTACACCTTC. Amino acids: CASSPTADRGSYGYTF. The rearrangement links TRBV18 to TRBJ1-2; 9 bases match TRBD1. Germline V CDR1 and CDR2: KGHSH, LQKENI. Germline trimming cut 6 bases from V and 4 bases from J; bases unmatched to any gene: 12. The CDR3 contains 16 residues.

The table lists this clone with a count of one. The chain recombines TRBV5-1 with TRBJ1-2; 8 bases align to TRBD1. Germline V gives CDR1 SGHRS, CDR2 YFSETQ. CDR3 length equals 15 residues. Germline trimming cut 0 bases from V and 4 bases from J; bases unmatched to any gene: 5. CDR3 DNA: TGCGCCAGCAGCTTGGCCTTGGGGACAGGCTATGGCTACACCTTC. Protein product: CASSLALGTGYGYTF.

This clone appeared a single time. The rearrangement links TRBV5-6 to TRBJ1-2, with TRBD1 as a possible D gene (5 bases). V lost 2 bases to trimming and J lost 6 bases, with 11 bases between them. The germline CDR1 and CDR2 sequences are SGHDT and YYEEEE. This CDR3 spans 13 amino acids. The CDR3 region is CASSFGGGDGYTF. The CDR3 DNA sequence: TGTGCCAGCAGCTTTGGGGGAGGGGATGGCTACACCTTC.

The J gene is TRBJ2-3, the V gene TRBV2, with D tentatively TRBD1 (6 bases). V lost 4 bases to trimming and J lost 3 bases, with 17 bases between them. CDR1 SNHLY and CDR2 FYNNEI come from the germline V gene. The CDR3 length is 16 residues. CDR3 coding DNA: TGTGCCAGCAGTGCGTGGGTCAAAAGGGGGACAGATACGCAGTATTTT. Translated: CASSAWVKRGTDTQYF.

V and J are TRBV7-2 and TRBJ2-1, with 11 positions matching TRBD2. V trimming: 0 bases; J trimming: 2 bases; junction bases outside the gene matches: 3. The germline V gene encodes CDR1 SGHTA and CDR2 FQGNSA. This CDR3 spans 17 amino acids. CDR3 sequence: CASSLAGTSGTYNEQFF. The CDR3 nucleotides are TGTGCCAGCAGCTTAGCTGGGACTAGCGGTACCTACAATGAGCAGTTCTTC.

The chain couples TRBV5-1 to TRBJ1-1, with 7 bases aligning to TRBD1. V dropped 4 bases and J dropped 5; count of bases not matched to a gene: 8. The CDR3 spans 14 residues. CDR1 is SGHRS, CDR2 YFSETQ, per germline. CDR3 sequence (DNA): TGCGCCAGCAGCGAAGGGGGCTTGGGGACTGAAGCTTTCTTT. Translated, it gives CASSEGGLGTEAFF.

The V gene is TRBV5-1, the J gene TRBJ2-1; 7 bases match TRBD2. The CDR3 loop spans 15 amino acids. In germline, CDR1 is SGHRS, CDR2 YFSETQ. The V segment lost 4 bases and the J segment 1 base; nucleotides outside the gene matches: 5. CDR3 region: CASSEAGSSYNEQFF. The CDR3 DNA sequence: TGCGCCAGCAGCGAAGCGGGATCTTCCTACAATGAGCAGTTCTTC.

V is TRBV9 and J is TRBJ2-7; 7 bases align to TRBD1. CDR1 and CDR2 (germline): SGDLS, YYNGEE. With V trimmed by 0 bases and J by 2 bases, 5 bases remained unmatched. The CDR3 loop spans 15 amino acids. CDR3 protein: CASSVDRDRTYEQYF. The CDR3 bases are TGTGCCAGCAGCGTAGACCGGGACAGAACCTACGAGCAGTACTTC.

The chain is built from TRBV5-5 and TRBJ2-5; TRBD2 agrees at 13 bases. There are 18 residues in the CDR3. V shed 3 bases, J shed 7 bases, and the junction held 15 bases outside the gene matches. The germline V gene encodes CDR1 SGHKS and CDR2 YYEKEE (reference sequence). The CDR3 DNA reads as TGTGCCAGCAGCTGGGGCCCTGGGACTAGCGGGGTTCGGGGGACCCAGTACTTC. It encodes CASSWGPGTSGVRGTQYF.

The chain carries TRBV3-1 (or the pseudogene TRBV3-2) and TRBJ1-5; TRBD1 aligns across 7 bases. CDR1 is LGHDT, CDR2 YNNKEL, per germline (reference sequence). The J segment lost 3 bases and the V segment lost 3 bases, leaving 2 bases of the junction unmatched. This CDR3 has 14 amino acids. The CDR3 nucleotides are TGTGCCAGCAGCCAGGGACAGAACAATCAGCCCCAGCATTTT. Translated: CASSQGQNNQPQHF.

This chain connects TRBV6-5 to TRBJ1-1; 7 bases map to TRBD1. Germline assignment: CDR1 MNHEY and CDR2 SVGAGI. Unmatched junction bases numbered 10, after V lost 6 bases and J lost 3 bases. The CDR3 is made up of 15 amino acids. CDR3 bases: TGTGCCAGCAGCATCCTAACAGGGGTAGACACTGAAGCTTTCTTT. Residues: CASSILTGVDTEAFF.